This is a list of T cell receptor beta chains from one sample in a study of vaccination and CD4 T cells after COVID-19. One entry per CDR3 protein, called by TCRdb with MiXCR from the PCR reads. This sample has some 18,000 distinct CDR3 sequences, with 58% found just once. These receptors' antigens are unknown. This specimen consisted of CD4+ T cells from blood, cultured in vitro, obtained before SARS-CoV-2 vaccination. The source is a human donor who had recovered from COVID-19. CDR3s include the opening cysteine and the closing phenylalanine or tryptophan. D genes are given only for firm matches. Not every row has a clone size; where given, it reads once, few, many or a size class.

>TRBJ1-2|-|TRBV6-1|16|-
CASSRWDTWRHYGYTF
TGTGCCAGCAGCCGATGGGACACCTGGCGTCACTATGGCTACACCTTC
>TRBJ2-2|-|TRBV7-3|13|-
CASSLRGTGELFF
TGTGCCAGCAGCTTACGCGGGACCGGGGAGCTGTTTTTT
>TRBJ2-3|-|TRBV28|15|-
CASSLRGSRTDTQYF
TGTGCCAGCAGTTTAAGGGGTAGTCGCACAGATACGCAGTATTTT
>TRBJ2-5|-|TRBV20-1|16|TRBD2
CSARVGTSGRKETQYF
TGCAGTGCTAGAGTGGGGACTAGCGGGAGGAAAGAGACCCAGTACTTC
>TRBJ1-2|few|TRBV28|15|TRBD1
CASSTGTGAPYGYTF
TGTGCCAGCAGCACAGGGACAGGGGCCCCCTATGGCTACACCTTC
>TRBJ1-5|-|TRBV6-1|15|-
CASIYSGVSNQPQHF
TGTGCCAGCATCTACAGTGGGGTTAGCAATCAGCCCCAGCATTTT
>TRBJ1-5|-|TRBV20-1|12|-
CSARGGNQPQHF
TGCAGTGCTAGAGGAGGGAATCAGCCCCAGCATTTT
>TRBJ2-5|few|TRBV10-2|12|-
CASSSGQETQYF
TGCGCCAGCTCTTCGGGACAAGAGACCCAGTACTTC
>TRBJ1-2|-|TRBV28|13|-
CASTPHVNYGYTF
TGTGCCAGCACCCCACACGTAAACTATGGCTACACCTTC
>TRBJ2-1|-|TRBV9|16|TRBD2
CASSVAPSGIHNEQFF
TGTGCCAGCAGCGTAGCTCCCAGCGGGATCCACAATGAGCAGTTCTTC